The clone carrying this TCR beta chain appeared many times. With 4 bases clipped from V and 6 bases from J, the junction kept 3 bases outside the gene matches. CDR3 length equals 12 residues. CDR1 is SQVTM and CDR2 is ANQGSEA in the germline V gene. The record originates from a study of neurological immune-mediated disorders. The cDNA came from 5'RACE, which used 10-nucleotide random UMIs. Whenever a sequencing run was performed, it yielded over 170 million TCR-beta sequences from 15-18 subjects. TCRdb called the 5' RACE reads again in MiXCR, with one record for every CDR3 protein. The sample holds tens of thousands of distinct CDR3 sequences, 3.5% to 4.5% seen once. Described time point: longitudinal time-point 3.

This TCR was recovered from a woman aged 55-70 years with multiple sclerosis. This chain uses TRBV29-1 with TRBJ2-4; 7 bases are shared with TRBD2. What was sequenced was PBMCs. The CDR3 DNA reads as TGCAGCGTTGTGGGGGAGGGAAACATTCAGTACTTC. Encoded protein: CSVVGEGNIQYF.